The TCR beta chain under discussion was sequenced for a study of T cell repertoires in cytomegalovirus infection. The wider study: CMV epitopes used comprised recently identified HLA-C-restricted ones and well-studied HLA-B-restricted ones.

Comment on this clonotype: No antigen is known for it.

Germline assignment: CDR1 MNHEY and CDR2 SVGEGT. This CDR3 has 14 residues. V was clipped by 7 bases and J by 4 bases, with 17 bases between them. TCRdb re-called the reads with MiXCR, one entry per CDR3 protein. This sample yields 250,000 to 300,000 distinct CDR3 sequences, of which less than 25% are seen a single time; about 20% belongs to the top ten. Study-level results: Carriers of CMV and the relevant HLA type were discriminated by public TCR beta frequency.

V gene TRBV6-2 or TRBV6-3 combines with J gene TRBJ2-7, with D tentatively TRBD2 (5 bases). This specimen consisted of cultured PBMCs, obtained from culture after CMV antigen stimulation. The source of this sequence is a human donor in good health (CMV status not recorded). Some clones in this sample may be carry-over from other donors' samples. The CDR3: CASNSGSRRYEQYF. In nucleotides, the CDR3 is TGTGCCAGCAACTCGGGATCTAGACGATACGAGCAGTACTTC.